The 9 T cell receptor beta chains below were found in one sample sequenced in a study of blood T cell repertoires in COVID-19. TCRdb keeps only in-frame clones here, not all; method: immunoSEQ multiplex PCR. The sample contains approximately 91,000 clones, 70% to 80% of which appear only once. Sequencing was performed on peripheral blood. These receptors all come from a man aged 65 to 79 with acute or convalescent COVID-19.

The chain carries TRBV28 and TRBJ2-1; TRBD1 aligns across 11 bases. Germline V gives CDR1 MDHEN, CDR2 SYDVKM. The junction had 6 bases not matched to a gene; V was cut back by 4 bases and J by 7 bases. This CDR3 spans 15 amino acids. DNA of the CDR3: TGTGCCAGCAGTTCGCGGGACAGGGGGGTGAATGAGCAGTTCTTC. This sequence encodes CASSSRDRGVNEQFF.

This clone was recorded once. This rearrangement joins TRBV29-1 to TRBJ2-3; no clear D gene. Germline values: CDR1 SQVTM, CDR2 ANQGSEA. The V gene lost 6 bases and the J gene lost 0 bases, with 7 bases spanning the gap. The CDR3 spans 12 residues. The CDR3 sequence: CSVTGSTDTQYF. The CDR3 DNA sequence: TGCAGCGTCACCGGGAGCACAGATACGCAGTATTTT.

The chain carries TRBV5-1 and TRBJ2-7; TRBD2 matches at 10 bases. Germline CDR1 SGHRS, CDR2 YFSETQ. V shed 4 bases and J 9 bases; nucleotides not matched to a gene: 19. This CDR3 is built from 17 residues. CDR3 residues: CASSRQIQPGTSALQYF. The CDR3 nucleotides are TGCGCCAGCAGCCGACAAATCCAGCCCGGGACTAGCGCGTTGCAGTACTTC.

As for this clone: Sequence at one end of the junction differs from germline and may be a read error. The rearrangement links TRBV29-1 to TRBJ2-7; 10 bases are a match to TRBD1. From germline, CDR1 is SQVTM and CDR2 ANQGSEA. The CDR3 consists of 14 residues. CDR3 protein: CSVEVRQGAYEQYF. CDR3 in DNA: TGCAGCGTCGAAGTTAGACAGGGGGCATACGAGCAGTACTTC.

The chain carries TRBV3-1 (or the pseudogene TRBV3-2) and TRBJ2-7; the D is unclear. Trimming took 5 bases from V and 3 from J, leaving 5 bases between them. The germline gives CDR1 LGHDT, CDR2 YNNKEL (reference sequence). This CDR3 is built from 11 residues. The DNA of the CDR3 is TGTGCCAGCAGCGTATACTACGAGCAGTACTTC. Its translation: CASSVYYEQYF.

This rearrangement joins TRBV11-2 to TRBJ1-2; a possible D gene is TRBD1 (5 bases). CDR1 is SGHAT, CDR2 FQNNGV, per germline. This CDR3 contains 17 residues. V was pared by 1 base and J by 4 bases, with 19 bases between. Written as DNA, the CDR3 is TGTGCCAGCAGCTTAGCCCCCGGCGGGGGTAAGAGCTATGGCTACACCTTC. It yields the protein CASSLAPGGGKSYGYTF.

DNA for the CDR3: TGTGCCAGCAGGGATCCAGGGGGCTACAATGAGCAGTTCTTC. This encodes CASRDPGGYNEQFF. The rearrangement joins TRBV27 to TRBJ2-1; 7 bases agree with TRBD1. This CDR3 has 14 amino acids. Trimming took 6 bases from V and 3 from J; bases not matched to a gene: 5. The germline V gene has CDR1 MNHEY and CDR2 SMNVEV (reference sequence).

This CDR3 is CASSVQDSAEAFF. Here the CDR3 DNA reads TGTGCCAGCAGCGTACAGGACAGCGCTGAAGCTTTCTTT. V and J are TRBV9 and TRBJ1-1; TRBD1 is a possible D gene (6 bases). The V end was cut by 1 base, the J end by 6 bases, with 10 bases between. Germline assignment: CDR1 SGDLS and CDR2 YYNGEE. This CDR3 is 13 amino acids long.

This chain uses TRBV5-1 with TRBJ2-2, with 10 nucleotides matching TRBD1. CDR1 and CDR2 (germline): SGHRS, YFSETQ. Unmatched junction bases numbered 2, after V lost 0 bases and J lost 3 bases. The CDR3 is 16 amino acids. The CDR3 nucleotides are TGCGCCAGCAGCTTGGCGACAGGGGGCGACACCGGGGAGCTGTTTTTT. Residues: CASSLATGGDTGELFF.